This T cell receptor beta chain was observed in a study of shared clonotypes between healthy human individuals (dated by TCRdb to the early 2020s). For the wider study: The cohort comprised two women and three men aged 18 to 49 years. To estimate repertoire size and how much clonotypes are shared between individuals, the study performed deep sequencing of blood TCR repertoires from a few healthy adults. Between about 0.85 and 9.5 billion PBMCs per donor were obtained by leukapheresis. For each donor, CD4 naive and CD4 memory were each given three plates, CD8 naive was given two plates, and CD8 memory was given one plate. To increase sequencing depth and limit assay-specific biases, TCR repertoire library preparation and sequencing were carried out by different laboratories using diverse techniques. The investigation overall reported the following: Compared with non-shared clonotypes, the clonotypes found in all four sorted-subset donors had higher generation probabilities. Larger estimated clonotype richness was generally found for naive subsets than for memory subsets. Rarefaction of sorted-subset datasets indicated incomplete sequencing despite the large sequencing depth. Because the study included only a small number of donors, the genetic and exposure-history diversity represented was limited. Sampling was restricted to blood, and TCR repertoires in tissues likely differ from the TCR repertoires found in blood. Based on pairwise subsampling, the degree of clonotype sharing among donors was expected to be affected by sequencing depth. Approximately 5% of naive CD4, roughly 3.6% of naive CD8, roughly 2.5% of memory CD4, and 0.4% of memory CD8 clonotypes were shared across several donors.

As to this clone: Which antigen it targets is not known. No base quality values were provided; no much bigger clone lies one nucleotide off.

CD8 naive samples were obtained by positive selection for CCR7 among CD45RO-negative cells, yielding a CD45RA+CCR7+ population from which TemRA cells were excluded. The donors were healthy, HIV-negative adults who had no recently reported acute infections or vaccinations. All donors were Caucasian adults living in Nashville, Tennessee, USA. Blood was collected by leukapheresis, and PBMCs were isolated by Ficoll-Histopaque density gradient centrifugation and then cryopreserved in liquid nitrogen vapor phase. Analytical flow cytometry was used to check the purity and quantity of every magnetically sorted T cell population. From each sorted fraction, genomic DNA was isolated and quantified by UV absorbance on a Nanodrop 2000c. TCR CDR3 regions were amplified from genomic DNA by multiplex PCR using the deep immunoSEQ assay. Genomic DNA extracted from each cell subset was distributed evenly over all wells of several immunoSEQ 96-well plates, and each plate served as one replicate. For sorted subsets, approximately 210 ng of genomic DNA, equivalent to some 33,000 T cell genomes, went into each replicate PCR. The purified libraries were quantified using a Qubit 3.0 fluorometer, sized with a Bioanalyzer 2100, and then quantified again using the KAPA Library Quantification kit. Each immunoSEQ 96-well plate was sequenced on its own single-read 150-cycle Illumina NextSeq 550 flow cell. The authors' pipeline ran thus. Because the immunoSEQ output held only junctional sequences and lacked quality scores, the filtering could not match the filtering applied to full-length reads. Sequences were annotated with PyIR, a Python wrapper for IgBLAST v1.9, using IMGT germline references to assign V/J genes and CDR3. Reads were filtered out if the reads had weak V/J assignments (E-value above 1e-6), no CDR3, stop codons, out-of-frame junctions, or ambiguous translated residues. V3J clonotypes were defined as sequences sharing the same inferred V gene, J gene, and CDR3 amino acid sequence. Percentage overlap between repertoires was computed as shared unique clonotypes divided by the size of the smaller repertoire. Repertoire richness was assessed with RTK rarefaction, the Chao1 estimator, and Recon v2.1 estimates of unobserved clonotypes. OLGA was used to compute generation probabilities for all TCRbeta clonotypes that the gDNA method yielded from a few donors. TCRdb carries this immuneACCESS record with in-frame sequences only. Its versions omit some clonotypes, under half of them owing to an unresolved V gene in the studies checked, with the rest unexplained. That table is the source of V, J and clone size, and D and trimming were worked out from the DNA. The sample table records some 2.1 million clones; over 85% of these occur just once. Over 1.5% of the sample is taken by the ten largest.

The CDR1 and CDR2 encoded by the germline V gene are MGHRA and YSYEKL. From its cysteine to its phenylalanine, the CDR3 spans 13 amino acids. The kept DNA is CDR3 alone, 39 bases in frame from the first base. The junction shows trimming of 7 bases on V and 2 bases on J, plus 9 bases between the germline ends. The chain uses TRBV4-1 and TRBJ1-3, with the D gene not confidently named. The sequenced sample consisted of naive CD8+ T cells from PBMCs. Explained via the paper, the cell subset or site label denotes: CD45RA+CCR7+. The origin of this receptor is a man between 18 and 29 years old in good health. Some clones in this sample may be carry-over from other donors' samples. The DNA sequence is as follows: TGCGCCAGCAACGAGATTGCTGGAAACACCATATATTTT. It encodes CASNEIAGNTIYF.